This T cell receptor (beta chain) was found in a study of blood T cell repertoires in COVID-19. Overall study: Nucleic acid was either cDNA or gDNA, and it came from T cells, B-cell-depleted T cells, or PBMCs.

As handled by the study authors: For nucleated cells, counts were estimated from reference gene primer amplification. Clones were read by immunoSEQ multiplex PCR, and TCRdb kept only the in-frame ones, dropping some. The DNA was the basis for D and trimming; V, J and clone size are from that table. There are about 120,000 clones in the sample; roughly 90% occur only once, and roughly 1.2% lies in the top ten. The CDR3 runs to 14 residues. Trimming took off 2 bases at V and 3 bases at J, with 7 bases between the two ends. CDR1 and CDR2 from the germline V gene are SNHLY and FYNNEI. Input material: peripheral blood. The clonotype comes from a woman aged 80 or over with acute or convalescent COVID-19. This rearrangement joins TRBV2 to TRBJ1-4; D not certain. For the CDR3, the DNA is TGTGCCAGCAGTGAACGGGGTTCTAATGAAAAACTGTTTTTT. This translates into CASSERGSNEKLFF.